Presented here are 28 T cell receptor beta chains from one specimen sequenced in a study of cytomegalovirus exposure and HLA in healthy donors. Here immunoSEQ multiplex PCR was the method, and the copy in TCRdb shows in-frame clones only, minus some. The sample yields 35,000 to 55,000 clones, approximately 93% seen once. The sequenced material came from PBMCs. These receptors all stem from a woman aged 18-29 years in good health and CMV-seronegative.

The rearrangement links TRBV6-1 to TRBJ1-1, with 7 positions matching TRBD1. The CDR3 sequence is 16 residues long. The trim removed 2 bases at V and 4 bases at J, leaving 10 bases unmatched. CDR1 is MNHNS, CDR2 SASEGT, per germline. The CDR3, as DNA: TGTGCCAGCAGTGAAACCGGGACAGAGGGGGGCACTGAAGCTTTCTTT. Its translation: CASSETGTEGGTEAFF.

The chain carries TRBV10-3 and TRBJ2-1, with 8 bases identical to TRBD2. CDR1 is ENHRY, CDR2 SYGVKD, per germline. The CDR3 has 15 amino acids. V lost 7 bases, J lost 4 bases, and 9 bases stayed unmatched. CDR3 coding DNA: TGTGCCATCAAGAACGGACTAGCAGAATACAATGAGCAGTTCTTC. The encoded protein is CAIKNGLAEYNEQFF.

The rearrangement uses TRBV4-1 and TRBJ1-4; TRBD1 agrees at 8 bases. The CDR3 is 17 residues long. The germline gives CDR1 MGHRA, CDR2 YSYEKL. The junction had 10 bases not matched to a gene; V was cut back by 7 bases and J by 0 bases. The CDR3 region has the DNA TGCGCCAGCAACAACCCCTCAGGGGGCGCAACTAATGAAAAACTGTTTTTT. Translating gives CASNNPSGGATNEKLFF.

The chain carries TRBV15 and TRBJ2-5; D possibly corresponds to TRBD1 (6 bases). The V gene lost 7 bases and the J gene lost 5 bases, with 17 bases spanning the gap. The CDR3 runs 14 residues. CDR1 LNHNV and CDR2 YYDKDF come from the germline V gene (reference sequence). As DNA, the CDR3 is TGTGCCACCACCCCTAGAGACAGGACCGAGACCCAGTACTTC. Amino acids: CATTPRDRTETQYF.

This chain joins TRBV9 and TRBJ1-1; D gene uncertain. Per germline, CDR1 SGDLS and CDR2 YYNGEE. This CDR3 region has 13 residues. V shed 0 bases and J shed 4 bases, with 7 bases lying between them. CDR3 loop: CASSVGSSTEAFF. CDR3 nucleotide sequence: TGTGCCAGCAGCGTAGGGAGTAGCACTGAAGCTTTCTTT.

The genes are TRBV2 and TRBJ1-5; 10 nucleotides match TRBD1. CDR3 length: 19 amino acids. The junction had 14 bases not matched to a gene; V was cut back by 6 bases and J by 0 bases. Germline CDR1 reads SNHLY; CDR2 reads FYNNEI. CDR3: CASRVEPGTGAGSNQPQHF. The DNA of the CDR3 is TGTGCCAGCAGAGTCGAGCCGGGGACAGGGGCGGGTAGCAATCAGCCCCAGCATTTT.

The chain uses TRBV28 and TRBJ1-4, with 7 nucleotides matching TRBD1. CDR1 and CDR2 (germline): MDHEN, SYDVKM. This CDR3 comprises 15 residues. V shed 2 bases and J 3 bases; nucleotides not matched to a gene: 3. CDR3 residues: CASSLPTGPNEKLFF. The CDR3, as DNA: TGTGCCAGCAGTTTACCGACAGGGCCTAATGAAAAACTGTTTTTT.

The chain employs TRBV7-8 and TRBJ2-7; 10 bases line up with TRBD2. The CDR3 is made up of 15 amino acids. V was clipped by 4 bases and J by 9 bases; unmatched bases: 12. From germline, CDR1 is SGHVS and CDR2 FQNEAQ. Here the CDR3 reads CASSSLAGEGNRQYF. The CDR3 DNA sequence: TGTGCCAGCAGCTCGCTAGCGGGAGAAGGAAATCGGCAGTACTTC.

This rearrangement joins TRBV30 to TRBJ2-7; D may be TRBD2 (6 bases). This CDR3 has 16 residues. Per the germline V gene, CDR1 is GTSNPN and CDR2 is SVGIG (reference sequence). V lost 2 bases, J lost 2 bases, and 19 bases lay in between. The CDR3 here is CAWSPSPGSGTYEQYF. CDR3 DNA sequence: TGTGCCTGGAGTCCATCCCCGGGTAGCGGAACCTACGAGCAGTACTTC. The whole variable domain, remainder taken from reference TRBV30 and TRBJ2-7, is SQTIHQWPATLVQPVGSPLSLECTVEGTSNPNLYWYRQAAGRGLQLLFYSVGIGQISSEVPQNLSASRPQDRQFILSSKKLLLSDSGFYLCAWSPSPGSGTYEQYFGPGTRLTVT.

The chain is built from TRBV7-6 and TRBJ2-7; maybe TRBD2 (6 bases). Germline V gene data show CDR1 as SGHVS and CDR2 as FNYEAQ. The CDR3 loop spans 15 amino acids. The germline V and J ends were trimmed by 2 bases and 1 base, with 12 bases remaining between them. The CDR3 coding sequence is TGTGCCAGCAGCTTATCGCGGGGCCGATCCTACGAGCAGTACTTC. Its translation: CASSLSRGRSYEQYF.

The chain combines TRBV13 with TRBJ2-5; 8 bases align to TRBD1. CDR1 PRHDT and CDR2 FYEKMQ come from the germline V gene (reference sequence). Trimming removed 3 bases from V and 4 bases from J; junction bases left unmatched: 4. The CDR3 spans 14 residues. Here the CDR3 DNA reads TGTGCCAGCAGCTTCTCAGGGGGCGGAGAGACCCAGTACTTC. It encodes CASSFSGGGETQYF. The whole variable domain, filled in from reference TRBV13 and TRBJ2-5, reads AAGVIQSPRHLIKEKRETATLKCYPIPRHDTVYWYQQGPGQDPQFLISFYEKMQSDKGSIPDRFSAQQFSDYHSELNMSSLELGDSALYFCASSFSGGGETQYFGPGTRLLVL.

The V call is TRBV19, the J call TRBJ2-5, with 8 bases matching TRBD1. This CDR3 has 14 amino acids. Germline V gene sequence: CDR1 LNHDA, CDR2 SQIVND (reference sequence). With 6 bases clipped from V and 5 bases from J, the junction kept 8 bases outside the gene matches. Written as DNA, the CDR3 is TGTGCCAGTAGGCCAGGGGGCGGTCGGGAGACCCAGTACTTC. Its protein product is CASRPGGGRETQYF.

With respect to this clone: One end of the junction varies from germline; a read error may be responsible. The CDR3 region is CASSLGTDYHF. For the CDR3, the DNA is TGTGCCAGCAGCTTAGGGACTGACTATCACTTC. V and J are TRBV13 and TRBJ2-7; perhaps TRBD2 as D (5 bases). This CDR3 is 11 amino acids long. CDR1 and CDR2 (germline): PRHDT, FYEKMQ (reference sequence).

The chain combines TRBV7-2 with TRBJ2-1, with 7 bases aligning to TRBD1. Germline V gene data show CDR1 as SGHTA and CDR2 as FQGNSA. The CDR3 length is 15 residues. The ends lost 1 base at V and 4 bases at J; junction bases unmatched: 4. CDR3 in DNA: TGTGCCAGCAGCTTAGGAGGGGGCAGGTACAATGAGCAGTTCTTC. This encodes CASSLGGGRYNEQFF.

The chain recombines TRBV2 with TRBJ2-5; TRBD1 aligns across 10 bases. This CDR3 comprises 15 residues. The trim removed 5 bases at V and 7 bases at J, leaving 10 bases unmatched. CDR1 and CDR2 from the germline V gene are SNHLY and FYNNEI. The CDR3, as DNA: TGTGCCAGCAGTAAATTGGACAGGGGGGCAGTGACCCAGTACTTC. It encodes CASSKLDRGAVTQYF.

This chain connects TRBV5-6 to TRBJ2-3, with 7 nucleotides matching TRBD1. The CDR3 has 16 amino acids. Germline loops: CDR1 SGHDT, CDR2 YYEEEE. V shed 4 bases, J shed 2 bases, and the junction held 10 bases outside the gene matches. The CDR3 loop is CASSRNGGQFTDTQYF. The CDR3 bases are TGTGCCAGCAGCCGTAATGGGGGACAGTTCACAGATACGCAGTATTTT.

The gene calls are TRBV19 and TRBJ1-2; TRBD1 aligns across 9 bases. V gave up 3 bases and J gave up 2 bases; unmatched junction bases: 7. Germline V gives CDR1 LNHDA, CDR2 SQIVND (reference sequence). There are 16 residues in the CDR3. The CDR3 DNA is TGTGCCAGTAGTATTCTGGGGACAGGGATCAACTATGGCTACACCTTC. As protein: CASSILGTGINYGYTF.

In DNA form, the CDR3 reads TGTGCCAGCTCACCGACCGGTTGGAAGGGGGAAGATACGCAGTATTTT. Its translation is CASSPTGWKGEDTQYF. V is TRBV18 and J is TRBJ2-3; possibly TRBD1 for D (6 bases). The germline CDR1 and CDR2 sequences are KGHSH and LQKENI. The CDR3 loop spans 16 amino acids. The V end lost 3 bases, the J end lost 5 bases, and 18 bases lay between the germline ends.

The chain couples TRBV4-1 to TRBJ1-2; 10 positions agree with TRBD1. CDR3 length equals 17 residues. With V trimmed by 0 bases and J by 4 bases, 8 bases remained unmatched. In germline, CDR1 is MGHRA, CDR2 YSYEKL. The CDR3: CASSQEAGQGWGYGYTF. CDR3 bases: TGCGCCAGCAGCCAAGAAGCGGGACAGGGGTGGGGCTATGGCTACACCTTC.

The chain links TRBV10-1 to TRBJ2-7, with D possibly matching TRBD2 (5 bases). CDR3 size: 14 residues. Per germline, CDR1 WNHNN and CDR2 SYGVQD (reference sequence). Trimming took 3 bases from V and 7 from J, leaving 16 bases between them. The CDR3 DNA follows: TGCGCCAGCAGTGATGGGTCGGCCCGGGGAGAGCAGTACTTC. Translated, it gives CASSDGSARGEQYF.

The chain employs TRBV4-1 and TRBJ1-1, with D maybe TRBD1 (5 bases). The CDR3 runs to 15 residues. Germline lookup yields CDR1 MGHRA and CDR2 YSYEKL. V lost 4 bases and J lost 0, with 12 bases in between. The CDR3 nucleotides read TGCGCCAGCAGCCTAGCGGACATACTGAACACTGAAGCTTTCTTT. Amino acid sequence: CASSLADILNTEAFF.

CDR3 loop: CASSLGQGISYEQYF. The DNA of the CDR3 is TGTGCCAGCAGTTTAGGCCAGGGAATCTCCTACGAGCAGTACTTC. This chain uses TRBV27 with TRBJ2-7; tentative D call: TRBD1 (5 bases). This CDR3 region has 15 residues. V was shortened by 2 bases and J by 0 bases, with 11 bases between the two germline ends. Germline V gives CDR1 MNHEY, CDR2 SMNVEV (reference sequence).

J is TRBJ1-2 and V is TRBV7-9, with D perhaps TRBD1 (5 bases). CDR3 length: 12 residues. Looked up from germline, CDR1 is SEHNR and CDR2 is FQNEAQ (reference sequence). The V and J ends lost 6 bases and 6 bases respectively, with 11 bases between them. The CDR3 protein is CASSPGTDGYTF. DNA for the CDR3: TGTGCCAGCAGTCCCGGGACTGATGGCTACACCTTC.

This rearrangement joins TRBV5-4 to TRBJ2-7; 14 bases align to TRBD2. Germline V gene lookup returns CDR1 SGHNT and CDR2 YYREEE (reference sequence). The CDR3 consists of 14 residues. Trimming cost V 9 bases and J 1 base; bases outside gene matches: 3. The CDR3 sequence is CATRTSGRSYEQYF. The CDR3 nucleotides read TGTGCCACCCGGACTAGCGGGAGGTCCTACGAGCAGTACTTC.

The CDR3 here is CASSYSTGEGYEQYF. CDR3 DNA sequence: TGTGCCAGCAGTTACTCCACAGGGGAAGGCTACGAGCAGTACTTC. The chain carries TRBV28 and TRBJ2-7; 7 bases align to TRBD1. V shed 4 bases, J shed 3 bases, and the junction held 9 bases outside the gene matches. This CDR3 has 15 amino acids. CDR1 MDHEN and CDR2 SYDVKM come from the germline V gene.

The V and J genes are TRBV9 and TRBJ2-7, with 9 bases that match TRBD1. This CDR3 contains 14 residues. Germline lookup yields CDR1 SGDLS and CDR2 YYNGEE. With V trimmed by 0 bases and J by 6 bases, 4 bases remained unmatched. CDR3 DNA: TGTGCCAGCAGCGTAGTAGGGACAGGGACCGAGCAGTACTTC. The encoded protein is CASSVVGTGTEQYF.

This clone was counted a single time. J is TRBJ2-4 and V is TRBV9; TRBD2 might be the D (6 bases). This CDR3 is built from 14 residues. Trimming took 4 bases from V and 4 from J, leaving 12 bases between them. Germline CDR1 SGDLS, CDR2 YYNGEE. The CDR3 region has the DNA TGTGCCAGCAGCCCTGAGGGAGGAAAAAACATTCAGTACTTC. Protein: CASSPEGGKNIQYF.

The chain has TRBV7-9 and TRBJ1-1; TRBD1 matches 11 bases. The CDR3 covers 17 residues. V lost 3 bases and J lost 0; bases outside the gene matches: 6. From germline, CDR1 is SEHNR and CDR2 FQNEAQ (reference sequence). The CDR3 DNA sequence: TGTGCCAGCAGCTTGGGACAGGGGGTATTGATGAACACTGAAGCTTTCTTT. Its translation is CASSLGQGVLMNTEAFF.